This is a list of T cell receptor beta chains from one sample in a study of T cells in Graves' hyperthyroidism and ophthalmopathy. TCRdb ran MiXCR on the multiplex PCR reads and lists one entry per CDR3 protein. The sample comprises over 400,000 distinct CDR3 sequences, about 20% of which are singletons, and about half rests with the top ten. Sequencing was done on a sample of blood. All receptors derive from a woman in her 70s with Graves' ophthalmopathy. The CDR3 runs from the conserved cysteine through the conserved F or W. Fields, in order: clone size, V gene, D gene, J gene, CDR3 DNA, CDR3 protein. A D gene is named only where the DNA matches it firmly. Clone size is shown for a subset of rows, as once, few, many or a class of expanded clone.

>NA|TRBV24-1|NA|TRBJ2-2
TGTGCCACCAGCGGGTCCCTACAGAACACCGGGGAGCTGTTTTTT
CATSGSLQNTGELFF
>few|TRBV7-9|NA|TRBJ2-6
TGTGCCAGCAGCTTAACACTAGGCTCTGGGGCCAACGTCCTGACTTTC
CASSLTLGSGANVLTF
>NA|TRBV6-5|NA|TRBJ1-4
TGTGCCAGCAGTTACGCGCCCTTAGCGGGGGTTCGGGAAAAACTGTTTTTT
CASSYAPLAGVREKLFF
>many|TRBV2|NA|TRBJ1-1
TGTGCCAGCACCCTTCTTGAAGCCACTGAAGCTTTCTTT
CASTLLEATEAFF
>many|TRBV7-2|TRBD2|TRBJ2-5
TGTGCCAGCAGCTTAGAAGGCGGGAGGGGTAGGACCCAGTACTTC
CASSLEGGRGRTQYF
>NA|TRBV4-1|NA|TRBJ2-1
TGCGCCAGCAGCCAAGATAGGGGATCGGGGTACAATGAGCAGTTCTTC
CASSQDRGSGYNEQFF
>NA|TRBV2|NA|TRBJ2-1
TGTGCCAGCACCCGAGAGCAGGGATTATTGTACAATGAGCAGTTCTTC
CASTREQGLLYNEQFF
>NA|TRBV7-9|NA|TRBJ2-3
TGTGCCAGCAGCTTAAATTTTGGCAGAGGTACAGATACGCAGTATTTT
CASSLNFGRGTDTQYF
>many|TRBV12-3/TRBV12-4|TRBD1|TRBJ2-5
TGTGCCAGCAGCTCCGGACAGGGGGTCTCAGGAGAGACCCAGTACTTC
CASSSGQGVSGETQYF
>once|TRBV11-2|NA|TRBJ2-7
TGTGCCAGCAGCTTAGAATTTTGGAAAACAGGGAAAGCCTACGAGCAGTACTTC
CASSLEFWKTGKAYEQYF
>NA|TRBV6-1|NA|TRBJ1-2
TGTGCCAGCAGTGCCCCAGAGGGCTATGGCTACACCTTC
CASSAPEGYGYTF
>few|TRBV2|NA|TRBJ2-1
TGTGCCAGCAGGGCTGATTATGCAACCGTTAATGAGCAGTTCTTC
CASRADYATVNEQFF
>few|TRBV27|TRBD1|TRBJ1-2
TGTGCCAGCAATCCAGGGGGCTCAGTCTATGGCTACACCTTC
CASNPGGSVYGYTF
>NA|TRBV12-3/TRBV12-4|TRBD1|TRBJ2-5
TGTGCCAGCAGTATAACAGGGGGCGTTTGGGAGACCCAGTACTTC
CASSITGGVWETQYF
>few|TRBV6-5|TRBD2|TRBJ2-7
TGTGCCAGCAGTTACTCGTGGGGAGGGGAGCAGTACTTC
CASSYSWGGEQYF
>few|TRBV9|TRBD2|TRBJ2-7
TGTGCCAGCAGCGTAGCGGGACTAGCAGCCGAGCAGTACTTC
CASSVAGLAAEQYF
>NA|TRBV7-9|NA|TRBJ1-2
TGTGCCAGCAGCTCGGGAGGAGGGTATGGCTACACCTTC
CASSSGGGYGYTF
>few|TRBV30|TRBD2|TRBJ2-7
TGTGCCTGGAGTTACGGGAGGGGGGAGCAGTACTTC
CAWSYGRGEQYF
>NA|TRBV10-3|NA|TRBJ2-7
TGTGCCATCAGTGACATCTCCTACGAGCAGTACTTC
CAISDISYEQYF
>NA|TRBV20-1|TRBD1|TRBJ1-1
TGCAGTGCACAGACAGGGGGTAAGAACACTGAAGCTTTCTTT
CSAQTGGKNTEAFF
>NA|TRBV3-1|NA|TRBJ2-5
TGTGCCAGCAGCCCCTTCCAGAAGACCCAGTACTTC
CASSPFQKTQYF
>few|TRBV20-1|NA|TRBJ1-5
TGCAGTGCTAGGGACGGAAGAGGGATGGGAAATCAGCCCCAGCATTTT
CSARDGRGMGNQPQHF
>many|TRBV2|TRBD1|TRBJ2-5
TGTGCCAGCCCGTTACAGGGGCCCCAAGAGACCCAGTACTTC
CASPLQGPQETQYF
>few|TRBV11-2|NA|TRBJ2-1
TGTGCCAGTCATCTAGGGGTTGAGCAGTTCTTC
CASHLGVEQFF
>many|TRBV15|TRBD1|TRBJ2-5
TGTGCCACCAGCATCGAGGGACAGGGATCAGAGACCCAGTACTTC
CATSIEGQGSETQYF
>many|TRBV20-1|NA|TRBJ2-7
TGCAGTGCTAGCAAGACTTTAGAGGGGTCACCCTACGAGCAGTACTTC
CSASKTLEGSPYEQYF
>NA|TRBV6-1|NA|TRBJ1-6
TGTGCCAGTCGGCGTAGCTCCTATAATTCACCCCTCCACTTT
CASRRSSYNSPLHF
>few|TRBV28|TRBD1|TRBJ1-2
TGTGCCAGCAGCGCCACAGGGGGCGTTAGATTGGGCTATGGCTACACCTTC
CASSATGGVRLGYGYTF
>NA|TRBV3-1|TRBD2|TRBJ2-5
TGTGCCAGCAGCCAGGGAGGGCGGGAGACCCAGTACTTC
CASSQGGRETQYF
>few|TRBV6-6|TRBD2|TRBJ2-3
TGTGCCAGCAGTTCTCGCGGGAGGCCTTCAGATACGCAGTATTTT
CASSSRGRPSDTQYF
>NA|TRBV20-1|NA|TRBJ1-2
TGCAGTGCTAGAGATCCCCCCAGGGGCTGGAGTGGCTACACCTTC
CSARDPPRGWSGYTF
>many|TRBV3-1|NA|TRBJ2-7
TGTGCCAGCAGCCAAGATCGGGTGTCCCTCTACGAGCAGTACTTC
CASSQDRVSLYEQYF
>NA|TRBV5-1|TRBD1|TRBJ2-2
TGCGCCAGCAGCTTGGATCGACAGGGGTACACCGGGGAGCTGTTTTTT
CASSLDRQGYTGELFF
>few|TRBV20-1|NA|TRBJ2-7
TGCAGTGCGACCCCGGGACCCCCTTGGGAGCAGTACTTC
CSATPGPPWEQYF
>few|TRBV6-1|TRBD1|TRBJ1-6
TGTGCCAGCAGGAGACAGGGGGTAGGATCCTATAATTCACCCCTCCACTTT
CASRRQGVGSYNSPLHF
>many|TRBV12-3/TRBV12-4|NA|TRBJ1-5
TGTGCCAGCAGTCTAGCGGGCGGGACCGGCAATCAGCCCCAGCATTTT
CASSLAGGTGNQPQHF
>NA|TRBV7-9|TRBD1|TRBJ2-7
TGTGCCAGCAGCCCCGGACAGGGGGTAAAAGGAGGCTACGAGCAGTACTTC
CASSPGQGVKGGYEQYF
>NA|TRBV6-1|TRBD2|TRBJ2-2
TGTGCCAGCAGCATTACTAGCGTGAACACCGGGGAGCTGTTTTTT
CASSITSVNTGELFF
>few|TRBV20-1|NA|TRBJ2-5
TGCAGTGCTAGAATTCCGGGACTCACTTTCCGGGAGGAGACCCAGTACTTC
CSARIPGLTFREETQYF
>NA|TRBV19|TRBD1|TRBJ1-1
TGTGCCAGTAGAGACAGGGGAAAGAACACTGAAGCTTTCTTT
CASRDRGKNTEAFF
>NA|TRBV9|NA|TRBJ1-1
TGTGCCAGCAGCCCCCGGACAGATCCGAACACTGAAGCTTTCTTT
CASSPRTDPNTEAFF
>NA|TRBV6-2/TRBV6-3|NA|TRBJ1-2
TGTGCCAGCAGCTATCGGCCGGGCGACCTCTATGGCTACACCTTC
CASSYRPGDLYGYTF